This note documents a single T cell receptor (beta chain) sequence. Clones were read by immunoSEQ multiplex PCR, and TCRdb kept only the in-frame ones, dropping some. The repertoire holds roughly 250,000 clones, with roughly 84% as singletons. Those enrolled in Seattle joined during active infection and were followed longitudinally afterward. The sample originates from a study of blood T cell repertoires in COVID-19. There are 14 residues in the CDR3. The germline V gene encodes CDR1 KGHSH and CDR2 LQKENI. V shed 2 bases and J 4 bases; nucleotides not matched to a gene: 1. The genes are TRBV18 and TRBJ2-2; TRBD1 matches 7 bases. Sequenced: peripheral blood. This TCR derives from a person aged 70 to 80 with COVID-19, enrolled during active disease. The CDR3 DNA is TGTGCCAGCTCACCAGACAGGGCCACCGGGGAGCTGTTTTTT. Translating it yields CASSPDRATGELFF.